Given below is one T cell receptor (beta chain) in context. The junction differs from germline at one of its ends, possibly a read error. The sample belongs to a study of metastatic and nonmetastatic thyroid tumors. On the study more broadly: Across peripheral blood and tumor or nodule tissue samples taken from malignant and benign thyroid patients, the repertoires were compared with one another.

The authors' processing: In papillary thyroid cancer, a distant-metastasis classifier was built using CDR3 differences across clinicopathological groups. MiXCR reprocessed the PCR reads for TCRdb. These V and J calls originate from TCRdb's pipeline instead of the authors' own analysis. Of tens of thousands of clones in the sample, around 28% were seen once. Germline CDR1 and CDR2: SGHAT and FQNNGV. The CDR3 loop spans 13 amino acids. Until they underwent thyroid surgery, no patient had received any treatment. This sequence joins TRBV11-2 and TRBJ1-1; D might be TRBD1 (5 bases). The TCR originated in a female donor with papillary thyroid cancer or a benign thyroid nodule (not recorded which). Some clones in this sample may be carry-over from other donors' samples. Specimen: blood. DNA of the CDR3: TGTGCCAGCAGCCACGCCGGGGCTACTGAAGCTGTCTTT. Protein product: CASSHAGATEAVF.